A single sample is the source of the 8 T cell receptor beta chains below, sequenced in a study of graft-versus-host responses after intestinal transplantation. The repertoire was sequenced with immunoSEQ multiplex PCR; TCRdb's copy has only in-frame clones and lacks some. The table includes roughly 120,000 clones, 90% to 95% detected once. Antigens for these TCRs are unknown. The starting material was unstimulated CD8+ T cells sorted from spleen or lymph node cells, obtained before intestinal transplant. The receptors were sampled from a human donor who received an intestinal transplant.

V usage is TRBV6-6 and J usage is TRBJ1-5; D is unresolved. V lost 6 bases and J lost 5, with 14 bases in between. Germline lookup yields CDR1 MNHNY and CDR2 SVGAGI (reference sequence). This CDR3 is built from 14 residues. CDR3 sequence (DNA): TGTGCCAGCAGCCTCAGTCGAGGTGATCAGCCCCAGCATTTT. It is translated as CASSLSRGDQPQHF.

This clone occurred once. The chain carries TRBV27 and TRBJ1-3; D unclear. Germline-derived CDR1 and CDR2 are MNHEY and SMNVEV (reference sequence). The CDR3 covers 13 residues. The ends were cut back, 5 bases at V and 4 bases at J, with 9 bases in the middle. DNA for the CDR3: TGTGCCAGCAGTACCCCCCGAGGAAACACCATATATTTT. Protein product: CASSTPRGNTIYF.

The chain couples TRBV19 to TRBJ1-2; D is perhaps TRBD1 (5 bases). The CDR3 has 10 residues. V lost 10 bases and J 8 bases, leaving 11 bases between the germline ends. The germline CDR1 and CDR2 sequences are LNHDA and SQIVND (reference sequence). Here the CDR3 reads CATSGQGYTF. Here the CDR3 DNA reads TGTGCCACCTCAGGGCAAGGCTACACCTTC. The whole variable domain, remainder taken from reference TRBV19 and TRBJ1-2, is DGGITQSPKYLFRKEGQNVTLSCEQNLNHDAMYWYRQDPGQGLRLIYYSQIVNDFQKGDIAEGYSVSREKKESFPLTVTSAQKNPTAFYLCATSGQGYTFGSGTRLTVV.

J is TRBJ1-1 and V is TRBV7-8; D gene uncertain. Germline loops: CDR1 SGHVS, CDR2 FQNEAQ. The CDR3 length is 15 residues. V lost 5 bases and J lost 3, with 16 bases in between. In DNA, the CDR3 is TGTGCCAGCAGCCCCGACGCCTTCTCTCACACTGAAGCTTTCTTT. This translates into CASSPDAFSHTEAFF.

The rearrangement uses TRBV28 and TRBJ1-5, with 8 bases lining up with TRBD1. In germline, CDR1 is MDHEN, CDR2 SYDVKM. The CDR3 extends over 20 amino acids. With V trimmed by 5 bases and J by 1 base, 19 bases remained unmatched. The CDR3 DNA sequence: TGTGCCAGCAGTCTTTGGACTTTGGCCAGGGGGCCTGAGAGCAATCAGCCCCAGCATTTT. Protein product: CASSLWTLARGPESNQPQHF.

The chain links TRBV28 to TRBJ1-3; tentatively, D is TRBD1 (6 bases). The CDR3 runs 15 residues. Germline-derived CDR1 and CDR2 are MDHEN and SYDVKM. With 3 bases removed from V and 2 bases from J, the gap between germline ends came to 11 bases. The DNA of the CDR3 is TGTGCCAGCAGTTTTCGGGGGGCGGCTGGAAACACCATATATTTT. Translating gives CASSFRGAAGNTIYF. Full variable domain (missing parts from reference TRBV28 and TRBJ1-3): DVKVTQSSRYLVKRTGEKVFLECVQDMDHENMFWYRQDPGLGLRLIYFSYDVKMKEKGDIPEGYSVSREKKERFSLILESASTNQTSMYLCASSFRGAAGNTIYFGEGSWLTVV.

The V call is TRBV5-1, the J call TRBJ1-5; no reliable D call. Germline V gene data show CDR1 as SGHRS and CDR2 as YFSETQ. V gave up 1 base and J gave up 9 bases, with 14 bases separating them. The CDR3 length is 14 residues. Here the CDR3 reads CASSLRAGSGPQHF. In DNA, the CDR3 is TGCGCCAGCAGCTTGCGGGCCGGGTCAGGGCCCCAGCATTTT.

The chain employs TRBV28 and TRBJ2-7, with 10 nucleotides matching TRBD1. The CDR3 totals 16 residues. J lost 4 bases, V lost 4 bases, and 10 bases had no gene match. The V gene's germline CDR1 is MDHEN and CDR2 SYDVKM. DNA for the CDR3: TGTGCCAGCAGTTCAACTATCGGGACAGGGGTTTACGAGCAGTACTTC. Translated, it gives CASSSTIGTGVYEQYF.